Below, 6 T cell receptor beta chains from the same sample are listed, as sequenced in a study of blood T cell repertoires in COVID-19. Produced via immunoSEQ multiplex PCR; TCRdb's table is partial and in-frame only. Of some 140,000 clones detected, 65% to 90% appear once; the ten largest clones hold around an eighth. Sequenced sample: peripheral blood. The receptors were sampled from an older woman with COVID-19, enrolled during active disease.

The rearrangement joins TRBV3-1 (or the pseudogene TRBV3-2) to TRBJ1-2; possibly TRBD1 for D (5 bases). The V end lost 4 bases, the J end lost 6 bases, and 15 bases lay between the germline ends. The CDR3 totals 14 residues. Germline values: CDR1 LGHDT, CDR2 YNNKEL (reference sequence). The CDR3 region is CASSPDRGSDGYTF. In DNA form, the CDR3 reads TGTGCCAGCAGCCCAGACCGGGGGTCGGATGGCTACACCTTC.

The chain carries TRBV19 and TRBJ1-1, with 7 positions matching TRBD1. Germline V gene sequence: CDR1 LNHDA, CDR2 SQIVND (reference sequence). The CDR3 spans 12 residues. Trimming cost V 6 bases and J 5 bases; bases outside gene matches: 3. This CDR3 is CASSNRGTEAFF. CDR3 coding DNA: TGTGCCAGTAGCAACAGGGGAACTGAAGCTTTCTTT.

In its sample, this clone was seen once. The chain employs TRBV24-1 and TRBJ2-1, with 13 bases that match TRBD2. Trimming took 3 bases from V and 9 from J; bases not matched to a gene: 7. CDR1 is KGHDR and CDR2 is SFDVKD in the germline V gene. The CDR3 consists of 16 residues. CDR3 in amino acids: CATSDPTSGGAFEQFF. The CDR3 nucleotides read TGTGCCACCAGTGATCCTACTAGCGGGGGGGCCTTTGAGCAGTTCTTC.

The V and J genes are TRBV18 and TRBJ1-6; TRBD1 matches at 8 bases. The CDR3 length is 13 residues. The V segment lost 2 bases and the J segment 9 bases; nucleotides outside the gene matches: 0. Germline CDR1 is KGHSH and CDR2 is LQKENI. DNA for the CDR3: TGTGCCAGCTCACCAGACAGGGGTTCACCCCTCCACTTT. Amino acid sequence: CASSPDRGSPLHF. The variable domain in full, completed from reference TRBV18 and TRBJ1-6, reads NAGVMQNPRHLVRRRGQEARLRCSPMKGHSHVYWYRQLPEEGLKFMVYLQKENIIDESGMPKERFSAEFPKEGPSILRIQQVVRGDSAAYFCASSPDRGSPLHFGNGTRLTVT.

The rearrangement uses TRBV6-2 or TRBV6-3 and TRBJ2-7; D not resolved. The CDR3 is 15 amino acids. V was clipped by 5 bases and J by 0 bases, with 14 bases between them. Looked up from germline, CDR1 is MNHEY and CDR2 is SVGEGT. The CDR3 DNA reads TGTGCCAGCAGTGGGCCCTCAGATACCTCCTACGAGCAGTACTTC. Residues: CASSGPSDTSYEQYF.

This clone came up once. V usage is TRBV7-2 and J usage is TRBJ1-1, with 8 bases fitting TRBD1. The CDR3 is 15 residues long. Germline V gene lookup returns CDR1 SGHTA and CDR2 FQGNSA. V gave up 6 bases and J gave up 8 bases; unmatched junction bases: 14. CDR3 in amino acids: CASSTGTGNWREAFF. CDR3 in DNA: TGTGCCAGCAGTACCGGGACAGGAAATTGGCGAGAAGCTTTCTTT.